Listed below are T cell receptor beta chains from one sample, sequenced in a study of cytomegalovirus exposure and HLA in healthy donors. Sequencing used immunoSEQ multiplex PCR; TCRdb keeps in-frame clones, though not all of them. The sample holds a few hundred thousand clones, about 86% seen once. Input material: PBMCs. Receptors were obtained from a woman in her sixties in good health and CMV-seropositive. CDR3s include the opening cysteine and the closing phenylalanine or tryptophan. Fields, in order: V gene, D gene, clone size, J gene, CDR3 protein, CDR3 DNA. D genes are given only for firm matches. Clone size, where shown, is once, few, many, or a class for clones that have expanded.

v_call: TRBV14; d_call: TRBD1; clone_size: -; j_call: TRBJ1-4; cdr3_aa: CASSQLTGSEKLFF; cdr3_nt: TGTGCCAGCAGCCAACTGACAGGGTCTGAAAAACTGTTTTTT
v_call: TRBV27; d_call: TRBD1; clone_size: -; j_call: TRBJ2-7; cdr3_aa: CASSPLGQGSSYEQYF; cdr3_nt: TGTGCCAGCAGTCCCCTGGGACAGGGGTCCTCCTACGAGCAGTACTTC
v_call: TRBV28; d_call: -; clone_size: few; j_call: TRBJ1-1; cdr3_aa: CASSLTRKNTEAFF; cdr3_nt: TGTGCCAGCAGCCTGACCAGGAAGAACACTGAAGCTTTCTTT
v_call: TRBV5-6; d_call: -; clone_size: -; j_call: TRBJ2-3; cdr3_aa: CASSSGLGVDTQYF; cdr3_nt: TGTGCCAGCAGCTCCGGCCTAGGGGTGGATACGCAGTATTTT
v_call: TRBV9; d_call: -; clone_size: -; j_call: TRBJ2-5; cdr3_aa: CASSLSLQETQYF; cdr3_nt: TGTGCCAGCAGCCTATCTCTACAAGAGACCCAGTACTTC
v_call: TRBV6-5; d_call: -; clone_size: -; j_call: TRBJ2-5; cdr3_aa: CASSSLAGIETQYF; cdr3_nt: TGTGCCAGCAGTTCCTTGGCGGGGATAGAGACCCAGTACTTC
v_call: TRBV19; d_call: TRBD2; clone_size: -; j_call: TRBJ2-2; cdr3_aa: CASSPRRTSGSWTGELFF; cdr3_nt: TGTGCCAGTAGTCCCCGCCGGACTAGCGGGAGCTGGACCGGGGAGCTGTTTTTT
v_call: TRBV7-6; d_call: -; clone_size: -; j_call: TRBJ1-1; cdr3_aa: CASSFHLNTGNTEAFF; cdr3_nt: TGTGCCAGCAGCTTCCACCTCAATACAGGGAACACTGAAGCTTTCTTT
v_call: TRBV6-1; d_call: TRBD1; clone_size: -; j_call: TRBJ1-5; cdr3_aa: CASSILDRGAGPQHF; cdr3_nt: TGTGCCAGCAGTATTCTAGACAGGGGCGCAGGGCCCCAGCATTTT
v_call: TRBV7-9; d_call: -; clone_size: -; j_call: TRBJ1-1; cdr3_aa: CASSLVAEAFF; cdr3_nt: TGTGCCAGCAGCTTAGTAGCGGAAGCTTTCTTT
v_call: TRBV5-1; d_call: TRBD1; clone_size: few; j_call: TRBJ1-4; cdr3_aa: CASSLDRVNEKLFF; cdr3_nt: TGCGCCAGCAGCCTTGACAGGGTCAATGAAAAACTGTTTTTT
v_call: TRBV29-1; d_call: TRBD2; clone_size: -; j_call: TRBJ2-5; cdr3_aa: CSVDLAGAGETQYF; cdr3_nt: TGCAGCGTTGACTTAGCGGGAGCTGGGGAGACCCAGTACTTC
v_call: TRBV29-1; d_call: -; clone_size: -; j_call: TRBJ2-1; cdr3_aa: CSSRGGSYNEQFF; cdr3_nt: TGCAGCTCGAGGGGGGGCTCGTACAATGAGCAGTTCTTC
v_call: TRBV19; d_call: -; clone_size: -; j_call: TRBJ2-1; cdr3_aa: CASSVQSNEQFF; cdr3_nt: TGTGCCAGTAGTGTCCAGTCCAATGAGCAGTTCTTC
v_call: TRBV5-1; d_call: -; clone_size: -; j_call: TRBJ2-1; cdr3_aa: CASSLGQLPNEQFF; cdr3_nt: TGCGCCAGCAGCTTGGGACAGCTCCCCAATGAGCAGTTCTTC
v_call: TRBV5-1; d_call: TRBD2; clone_size: once; j_call: TRBJ2-3; cdr3_aa: CASSLADLAGGTDTQYF; cdr3_nt: TGCGCCAGCAGCTTGGCCGATCTAGCGGGAGGCACAGATACGCAGTATTTT
v_call: TRBV7-9; d_call: TRBD1; clone_size: -; j_call: TRBJ2-7; cdr3_aa: CASSSQDRHYEQYF; cdr3_nt: TGTGCCAGCAGTTCCCAGGACAGGCACTACGAGCAGTACTTC
v_call: TRBV20-1; d_call: -; clone_size: once; j_call: TRBJ2-5; cdr3_aa: CSAQMWETQYF; cdr3_nt: TGCAGTGCTCAGATGTGGGAGACCCAGTACTTC
v_call: TRBV7-9; d_call: TRBD1; clone_size: -; j_call: TRBJ2-1; cdr3_aa: CSTPAGTGGYNEQFF; cdr3_nt: TGTTCCACACCCGCCGGGACAGGGGGCTACAATGAGCAGTTCTTC
v_call: TRBV11-2; d_call: -; clone_size: -; j_call: TRBJ1-1; cdr3_aa: CASSPLGDSSNTEAFF; cdr3_nt: TGTGCCAGCAGCCCGCTTGGGGACTCTTCGAACACTGAAGCTTTCTTT
v_call: TRBV6-1; d_call: TRBD2; clone_size: few; j_call: TRBJ2-7; cdr3_aa: CARLTSGGWEQYF; cdr3_nt: TGTGCCAGACTAACTAGCGGGGGGTGGGAGCAGTACTTC
v_call: TRBV6-5; d_call: -; clone_size: -; j_call: TRBJ1-3; cdr3_aa: CASSYSRGSGNTIYF; cdr3_nt: TGTGCCAGCAGTTACTCGAGAGGCTCTGGAAACACCATATATTTT
v_call: TRBV9; d_call: TRBD1; clone_size: -; j_call: TRBJ1-2; cdr3_aa: CASSVGDRGYGYTF; cdr3_nt: TGTGCCAGCAGCGTTGGGGACAGGGGATATGGCTACACCTTC
v_call: TRBV29-1; d_call: -; clone_size: -; j_call: TRBJ1-1; cdr3_aa: CSVAVTDTEAFF; cdr3_nt: TGCAGCGTTGCCGTGACAGACACTGAAGCTTTCTTT
v_call: TRBV10-3; d_call: -; clone_size: once; j_call: TRBJ1-1; cdr3_aa: CAITPTGRNTEAFF; cdr3_nt: TGTGCCATCACGCCGACAGGCCGTAACACTGAAGCTTTCTTT
v_call: TRBV5-1; d_call: -; clone_size: -; j_call: TRBJ2-5; cdr3_aa: CASSLGAGIQETQYF; cdr3_nt: TGCGCCAGCAGCTTGGGGGCTGGAATACAAGAGACCCAGTACTTC
v_call: TRBV10-3; d_call: -; clone_size: -; j_call: TRBJ1-5; cdr3_aa: CAISLSGNSNQPQHF; cdr3_nt: TGTGCCATCAGCCTTTCAGGGAATAGCAATCAGCCCCAGCATTTT
v_call: TRBV28; d_call: -; clone_size: -; j_call: TRBJ2-2; cdr3_aa: CASSIGGSTGELFF; cdr3_nt: TGTGCCAGCAGTATAGGAGGGAGCACCGGGGAGCTGTTTTTT
v_call: TRBV5-1; d_call: TRBD2; clone_size: -; j_call: TRBJ2-7; cdr3_aa: CASSLGTSTYEQYF; cdr3_nt: TGCGCCAGCAGCTTGGGGACTAGCACCTACGAGCAGTACTTC
v_call: TRBV7-2; d_call: -; clone_size: -; j_call: TRBJ1-2; cdr3_aa: CASSSDANRGGGYTF; cdr3_nt: TGTGCCAGCAGCTCCGACGCGAATCGAGGTGGTGGCTACACCTTC
v_call: TRBV4-1; d_call: TRBD1; clone_size: -; j_call: TRBJ1-2; cdr3_aa: CASSQEGGAGGGGGYTF; cdr3_nt: TGCGCCAGCAGCCAAGAGGGTGGAGCAGGGGGCGGAGGAGGCTACACCTTC
v_call: TRBV27; d_call: TRBD1; clone_size: few; j_call: TRBJ1-2; cdr3_aa: CASSAQGYGYTF; cdr3_nt: TGTGCCAGCAGTGCACAGGGGTATGGCTACACCTTC
v_call: TRBV15; d_call: -; clone_size: -; j_call: TRBJ2-2; cdr3_aa: CATSSPGEVPRGELFF; cdr3_nt: TGTGCCACCAGCAGTCCCGGGGAGGTTCCCCGCGGGGAGCTGTTTTTT
v_call: TRBV9; d_call: TRBD2; clone_size: -; j_call: TRBJ2-3; cdr3_aa: CASSSRLAGVTDTQYF; cdr3_nt: TGTGCCAGCAGCTCCCGACTAGCGGGAGTAACAGATACGCAGTATTTT
v_call: TRBV9; d_call: TRBD2; clone_size: -; j_call: TRBJ2-7; cdr3_aa: CASSASGGLGYEQYF; cdr3_nt: TGTGCCAGCAGCGCCTCGGGAGGGTTAGGTTACGAGCAGTACTTC
v_call: TRBV2; d_call: -; clone_size: -; j_call: TRBJ1-5; cdr3_aa: CASSEWRGEVQPQHF; cdr3_nt: TGTGCCAGCAGTGAATGGCGGGGAGAGGTCCAGCCCCAGCATTTT
v_call: TRBV6-6; d_call: -; clone_size: -; j_call: TRBJ1-1; cdr3_aa: CASSQTGTEAFF; cdr3_nt: TGTGCCAGCAGCCAAACAGGGACTGAAGCTTTCTTT
v_call: TRBV2; d_call: -; clone_size: -; j_call: TRBJ2-7; cdr3_aa: CASSATGVRGEQYF; cdr3_nt: TGTGCCAGCAGCGCAACGGGAGTCCGGGGGGAGCAGTACTTC
v_call: TRBV19; d_call: TRBD2; clone_size: -; j_call: TRBJ2-1; cdr3_aa: CASSTNPLAGSYNEQFF; cdr3_nt: TGTGCCAGTAGTACTAACCCACTAGCGGGCTCCTACAATGAGCAGTTCTTC
v_call: TRBV5-1; d_call: -; clone_size: -; j_call: TRBJ2-3; cdr3_aa: CASSLGDIYTDTQYF; cdr3_nt: TGCGCCAGCAGCTTGGGGGACATATACACAGATACGCAGTATTTT